Given below is one TCR beta chain in context. The method was immunoSEQ multiplex PCR; TCRdb's version includes in-frame clones alone and lacks a portion of them. The repertoire consists of around 250,000 clones, with less than 90% occurring once and the leading ten covering 6.2%. V lost 4 bases and J lost 9; bases outside the gene matches: 8. Germline V gene lookup returns CDR1 MNHEY and CDR2 SVGAGI. CDR3 length equals 15 residues. The sample belongs to a study of blood T cell repertoires in COVID-19. The TCR comes from a man aged 55 to 70 with acute or convalescent COVID-19. The sample consisted of peripheral blood. V gene TRBV6-5 combines with J gene TRBJ2-1; 11 nucleotides match TRBD2. CDR3: CASSFGPSGRSEQFF. The CDR3 bases are TGTGCCAGCAGTTTCGGGCCTAGCGGGAGGAGTGAGCAGTTCTTC.